These 11 T cell receptor beta chains originate from one sample sequenced in a study of T cells in Graves' hyperthyroidism and ophthalmopathy. TCR beta CDR3 region amplification was performed from RNA transcripts. The TCR CDR3 first-round RT-PCR relied on the HTBI primer set. TCRdb reprocessed the multiplex PCR reads with MiXCR, giving one entry per CDR3 protein. The top ten hold 34% of the sample, which has hundreds of thousands of distinct CDR3 sequences, roughly an eighth seen once. The sequencing sample was made of blood. The receptor source for this set is a woman aged 40 to 50 with Graves' ophthalmopathy.

The chain recombines TRBV3-1 with TRBJ2-1; 8 nucleotides align to TRBD2. Trimming took 1 base from V and 8 from J; bases not matched to a gene: 10. The CDR3 is 16 amino acids. Germline V gene data show CDR1 as LGHDT and CDR2 as YNNKEL (reference sequence). DNA for the CDR3: TGTGCCAGCAGCCAAGCTTCCGGGGGGGCCGGGGATGAGCAGTTCTTC. It codes for CASSQASGGAGDEQFF.

This chain uses TRBV20-1 with TRBJ2-7; 8 positions match TRBD1. The CDR3 is 15 amino acids. CDR1 is DFQATT, CDR2 SNEGSKA, per germline (reference sequence). With V trimmed by 3 bases and J by 1 base, 8 bases remained unmatched. The CDR3 region has the DNA TGCAGTGCTAGCCGACAGGGGTTGGGATCCTACGAGCAGTACTTC. This codes for CSASRQGLGSYEQYF.

This chain uses TRBV28 with TRBJ1-6, with TRBD1 as a possible D gene (6 bases). Germline loops: CDR1 MDHEN, CDR2 SYDVKM. The CDR3 length is 15 residues. Between the trimmed V and J ends, which lost 8 bases and 6 bases, there was a span of 17 bases. The CDR3 region is CASGLVTGSNSPLHF. CDR3 bases: TGTGCCAGCGGCTTGGTGACAGGCTCTAATTCACCCCTCCACTTT.

In this sample, this clonotype turned up a few times. The chain links TRBV24-1 to TRBJ2-2; no clear D gene. The V end was cut by 10 bases, the J end by 5 bases, with 7 bases between. Germline values: CDR1 KGHDR, CDR2 SFDVKD. This CDR3 is built from 11 residues. The CDR3 region has the DNA TGTGCCACAGCGAGGACCGGGGAGCTGTTTTTT. This translates into CATARTGELFF.

This clonotype was counted ten times or more. This rearrangement joins TRBV19 to TRBJ1-4; D unresolved. The CDR3 consists of 13 residues. Trimming removed 4 bases from V and 8 bases from J, with 11 bases in between. Germline V lookup: CDR1 LNHDA, CDR2 SQIVND (reference sequence). The CDR3: CASSKPVREKLFF. DNA for the CDR3: TGTGCCAGTAGTAAACCCGTCAGAGAAAAACTGTTTTTT.

Many counts were recorded for this clonotype. The CDR3 loop reads CSWRSTDTQYF. As DNA, the CDR3 is TGCAGTTGGCGGAGTACGGATACGCAGTATTTT. V and J are TRBV29-1 and TRBJ2-3; D not certain. Germline V lookup: CDR1 SQVTM, CDR2 ANQGSEA. The length of the CDR3 is 11 residues.

In its sample, this clonotype was seen many times. This chain uses TRBV11-2 with TRBJ1-1; no clear D. This CDR3 is built from 14 residues. Germline loops: CDR1 SGHAT, CDR2 FQNNGV. V was pared by 1 base and J by 1 base, with 7 bases between. Written as DNA, the CDR3 is TGTGCCAGCAGCTTAGTGGCAGGGAACACTGAAGCTTTCTTT. This translates into CASSLVAGNTEAFF. The full variable domain, in which reference TRBV11-2 and TRBJ1-1 provide the parts outside the CDR3, is EAGVAQSPRYKIIEKRQSVAFWCNPISGHATLYWYQQILGQGPKLLIQFQNNGVVDDSQLPKDRFSAERLKGVDSTLKIQPAKLEDSAVYLCASSLVAGNTEAFFGQGTRLTVV.

A few counts support this clonotype. This chain connects TRBV7-9 to TRBJ2-1; no clear D gene. The germline V gene has CDR1 SEHNR and CDR2 FQNEAQ (reference sequence). This CDR3 is built from 10 residues. Between the trimmed V and J ends, which lost 3 bases and 8 bases, there was a span of 2 bases. In DNA form, the CDR3 reads TGTGCCAGCAGCTTGGATGAGCAGTTCTTC. Translating gives CASSLDEQFF.

This clonotype has only a few counts. V is TRBV28 and J is TRBJ1-2; 7 nucleotides agree with TRBD1. With V trimmed by 11 bases and J by 0 bases, 9 bases remained unmatched. Germline CDR1 and CDR2: MDHEN and SYDVKM. This CDR3 has 14 amino acids. CDR3 sequence reads: CASTGHTSNYGYTF. The CDR3 DNA is TGTGCCTCGACAGGGCATACGTCTAACTATGGCTACACCTTC.

V and J are TRBV7-9 and TRBJ1-4; D is perhaps TRBD1 (6 bases). CDR1 SEHNR and CDR2 FQNEAQ come from the germline V gene (reference sequence). This CDR3 is built from 15 residues. The V end was cut by 5 bases, the J end by 5 bases, with 15 bases between. CDR3 in DNA: TGTGCCAGCAGCCCCGGGACAACACTAAATGAAAAACTGTTTTTT. This gives the protein CASSPGTTLNEKLFF.

DNA of the CDR3: TGTGCCAGCAGCGGAGAAAGTCAGGGACTTAACTATGGCTACACCTTC. Protein sequence: CASSGESQGLNYGYTF. V is TRBV9 and J is TRBJ1-2; D might be TRBD1 (5 bases). The CDR3 totals 16 residues. Per the germline V gene, CDR1 is SGDLS and CDR2 is YYNGEE. The V and J ends lost 3 bases and 1 base respectively, with 16 bases between them. The variable domain in full, completed from reference TRBV9 and TRBJ1-2, reads DSGVTQTPKHLITATGQRVTLRCSPRSGDLSVYWYQQSLDQGLQFLIQYYNGEERAKGNILERFSAQQFPDLHSELNLSSLELGDSALYFCASSGESQGLNYGYTFGSGTRLTVV.